This T cell receptor beta chain emerged from a study of OX40 agonist ivuxolimab in advanced cancers. Regarding the research as a whole: Ivuxolimab, which targeted the costimulatory receptor OX40 (CD134), was an agonistic, fully human IgG2 monoclonal antibody. Of the roughly 52 dose-escalation patients, hepatocellular carcinoma was present in about 20, melanoma in around 15, renal cell carcinoma in 9 and head and neck cancer in 9. Intravenous ivuxolimab was administered to patients every 2 weeks at six dose levels: 0.01, 0.1, 0.3, 1.5, 3 and 10 mg/kg. Three dose-escalation patients achieved partial responses, one with hepatocellular carcinoma and two with cutaneous melanoma. The dose-escalation cohort was 82.7% male with a mean age of roughly 60 years, ranging from about 20 to 85. Patients were allowed to have had prior anti-PD-1, anti-PD-L1 or anti-CTLA-4 therapy, and around 40% of the dose-escalation patients had previously received checkpoint inhibitors. Peripheral TCRbeta sequencing aimed to test whether ivuxolimab altered TCR sequence diversity and caused clonal T-cell expansion. The paper reports the monotherapy dose-escalation portion (N ≈ 50 patients) of the phase I ivuxolimab trial. The investigation overall reported the following: At doses from 0.1 to 3.0 mg/kg, clonal expansion was seen in both CD4+ and CD8+ blood T cells between baseline and week 6. The antigen specificity of the peripheral T cells that underwent clonal expansion was not determined. Low levels of normalized T-cell clonal expansion were also seen in some patients who did not respond. In partial responders in the 0.1-3.0 mg/kg groups, normalized peripheral clonal expansion was found to be among the lowest, especially among CD8+ T cells. On average, CD8+ T cells showed more expanded clones than CD4+ T cells after ivuxolimab.

This clone was seen only once. The antigen this receptor binds is unknown. One base away there is no much larger clone; base qualities are not given. Genomic DNA was extracted from sorted cells for sequencing of the TCRbeta CDR3 region. TCRbeta CDR3 regions were sequenced using the immunoSEQ Assay. What TCRdb holds here is the immuneACCESS table cut down to in-frame rearrangements. Part of the clones is not present; checked against another copy, under half of the missing clones reflect an unresolved V gene, and the others are unexplained. The sample table shows roughly 100,000 clones, and around 95% are seen once. The leading ten clones occupy 2% to 2.5% of the sample. The trial excluded patients who had a history of autoimmune disease or were on systemic immunosuppression. In every dose cohort, peripheral blood was drawn for TCR sequencing at baseline, cycle 4 day 1, and cycle 7 day 1. Samples came from an open-label, multicenter, first-in-human phase I dose-escalation trial of ivuxolimab. Adults with locally advanced or metastatic melanoma, renal cell carcinoma, hepatocellular carcinoma or head and neck squamous cell carcinoma were enrolled in the trial. Before TCR sequencing, CD4+ and CD8+ T cells were separately sorted from peripheral blood.

This TCR derives from an adult with an advanced solid tumor such as melanoma, head and neck, liver or kidney cancer. The input for sequencing was CD4+ or CD8+ T cells sorted from blood, taken in a trial of the OX40 agonist ivuxolimab.

The nucleotides are TGTGCCAGCAGTGACAGACTAAATCAGCCCCAGCATTTT. It codes for CASSDRLNQPQHF. This receptor chain uses TRBV6-5 and TRBJ1-5; tentative D gene TRBD1, with 5 bases matching. The germline V gene gives CDR1 as MNHEY and CDR2 as SVGAGI. From its cysteine to its phenylalanine, the CDR3 spans 13 amino acids. The only DNA kept is the CDR3, 39 bases in frame from the first base. V was cut back by 5 bases and J by 4 bases, leaving a gap of 9 bases between them.